This record covers a single TCR beta chain. The sample belongs to a study of cytomegalovirus exposure and HLA in healthy donors. V was clipped by 1 base and J by 2 bases, with 7 bases between them. The CDR3 runs 14 residues. Germline V gene lookup returns CDR1 LGHNT and CDR2 FRNRAP. The PCR contained 60 Vbeta and 13 Jbeta primers. Generated by immunoSEQ multiplex PCR, the TCRdb table keeps only in-frame clones and is missing some. Of about 200,000 clones in the sample, more than 75% are singletons; the top ten hold about 2.6%. This clonotype originated in a woman aged 40 to 50 in good health and CMV-seronegative. The V and J genes are TRBV12-5 and TRBJ2-3, with D possibly matching TRBD2 (5 bases). Input material: PBMCs. CDR3 sequence reads: CASGLGGATDTQYF. CDR3 in DNA: TGTGCTAGTGGTTTGGGGGGAGCCACAGATACGCAGTATTTT.